Detailed here is one TCR beta chain. The target of this receptor is not known. No much larger clone is present one base from it, and per-base qualities are unavailable. Library prep was done by the immunoSEQ multiplex PCR assay. The source is immuneACCESS, and TCRdb retained only in-frame sequences with V and J called. Part of the clones is not carried over; for the studies checked, unresolved V genes explain less than half of this, and the remainder is unexplained. In all, the sample holds approximately 130,000 clones, and about nine tenths of those were seen once. The top ten clones comprise around 9% of the sample. The data derive from a study of control samples from healthy donors and cancer patients (TCRdb year 2020). Here V drops 5 bases and J drops 4 bases, and the junction holds 3 bases not matched to any gene. From the cysteine up to the phenylalanine, the CDR3 has a length of 13 residues. Only the CDR3 DNA stays, 39 bases, in frame from base 1. From a lookup of the germline V gene (reference sequence), CDR1 and CDR2 are LNHDA and SQIVND.

What was sequenced was blood. This TCR came from a man in his forties in good health. The rearranged segments are TRBV19 and TRBJ1-1; TRBD1 aligns with 8 central bases. DNA sequence: TGTGCCAGTAGTGGGACAGGTCGCACTGAAGCTTTCTTT. It translates to CASSGTGRTEAFF.